This T cell receptor (beta chain) came from a study of PD-1 blockade in classical Hodgkin lymphoma. Notes on the study in general: Some patients began nivolumab under 1 year after ASCT. These patients were excluded from later analyses. Patients with a complete response exhibited baseline diversity comparable to newly diagnosed patients.

The method was immunoSEQ multiplex PCR; TCRdb's version includes in-frame clones alone and lacks a portion of them. The sample contains 40,000 or so clones, 86% of which appear only once. A remark on this clone: Its antigen is not known.

Relapse was seen in all patients after autologous stem cell transplantation, and brentuximab vedotin exposure was variable. The specimen was peripheral blood mononuclear cells (PBMCs), collected before the second cycle of nivolumab. This clonotype was obtained from a human donor with classical Hodgkin lymphoma.

The CDR3 sequence is CASGPGRPINEQFF. In nucleotides, the CDR3 is TGTGCCAGCGGTCCCGGGAGGCCGATCAATGAGCAGTTCTTC. J is TRBJ2-1 and V is TRBV9, with 7 bases aligning to TRBD2. The CDR3 sequence is 14 residues long. V lost 7 bases, J lost 6 bases, and 10 bases stayed unmatched. The germline V gene encodes CDR1 SGDLS and CDR2 YYNGEE.